This record looks at one T cell receptor beta chain sequence and its context. The target antigen is unknown. The data are from a study of OX40 agonist ivuxolimab in advanced cancers. Trimming removed 3 bases from V and 3 bases from J, with 6 bases in between. CDR3 length equals 13 residues. Germline-derived CDR1 and CDR2 are SGHVS and FNYEAQ. Autoimmune disease history or systemic immunosuppression was exclusionary. Here immunoSEQ multiplex PCR was the method, and the copy in TCRdb shows in-frame clones only, minus some. Seen here are around 66,000 clones, 75% to 90% observed once, and the top ten hold about 10%. Whole-study findings and limits: CD4+ T cells averaged fewer expanded clones than CD8+ T cells.

This material consisted of CD4+ or CD8+ T cells sorted from blood, taken in a trial of the OX40 agonist ivuxolimab. V gene TRBV7-6 combines with J gene TRBJ1-5; D may be TRBD1 (5 bases). This clonotype was obtained from an adult with an advanced solid tumor such as melanoma, head and neck, liver or kidney cancer. The CDR3, as DNA: TGTGCCAGCAGCTTGGACAACAATCAGCCCCAGCATTTT. Amino acids: CASSLDNNQPQHF.